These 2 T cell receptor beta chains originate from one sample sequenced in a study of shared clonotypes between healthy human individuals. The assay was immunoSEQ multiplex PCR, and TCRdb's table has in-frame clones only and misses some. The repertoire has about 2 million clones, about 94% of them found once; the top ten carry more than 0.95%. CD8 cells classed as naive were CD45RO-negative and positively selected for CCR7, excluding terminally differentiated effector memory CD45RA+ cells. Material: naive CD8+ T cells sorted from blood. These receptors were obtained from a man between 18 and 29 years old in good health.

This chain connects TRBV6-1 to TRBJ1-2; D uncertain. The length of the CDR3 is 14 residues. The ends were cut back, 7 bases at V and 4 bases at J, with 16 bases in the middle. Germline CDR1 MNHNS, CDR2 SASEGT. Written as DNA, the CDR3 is TGTGCCAGCACCCCGAGAGGGAACCGCTATGGCTACACCTTC. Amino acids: CASTPRGNRYGYTF.

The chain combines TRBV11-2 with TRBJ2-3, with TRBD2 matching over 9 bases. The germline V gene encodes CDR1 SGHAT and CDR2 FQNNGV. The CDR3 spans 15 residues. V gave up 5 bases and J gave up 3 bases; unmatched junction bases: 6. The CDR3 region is CASSLTSGRTDTQYF. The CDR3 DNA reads TGTGCCAGCAGCCTAACTAGCGGGCGGACAGATACGCAGTATTTT.